This T cell receptor beta chain was sequenced for a study of identical twins. Every sampled donor was Caucasian and healthy. TCRdb used MiXCR to reprocess the 5' RACE reads, holding one entry per CDR3 protein. This table has under 900,000 distinct CDR3 sequences, about 18% appearing once. Germline-derived CDR1 and CDR2 are SGHVS and FQNEAQ. The length of the CDR3 is 15 residues. V was clipped by 8 bases and J by 0 bases; unmatched bases: 4. These data are also associated with another study on T cells expressing NK-cell markers. That investigation notes: Most of the eight sequenced donors were classified as HCMV-seropositive, and one was classified as seronegative. The study found these clonotypes also leading the CD3+CD56-NKG2C+ fraction in a few donors.

The TCR comes from a woman under 30 in good health. This chain uses TRBV7-8 with TRBJ2-6; 7 positions agree with TRBD1. Input material: PBMCs. CDR3: CASDYRGSGANVLTF. As DNA, the CDR3 is TGTGCCAGCGACTACAGGGGCTCTGGGGCCAACGTCCTGACTTTC.